These T cell receptor beta chains were read from a single sample in a study of blood T cells in healthy people across ages. TCRdb passed the 5' RACE reads through MiXCR, listing each CDR3 protein once. The sample records about 930,000 distinct CDR3 sequences, roughly 28% being singletons. Separately, the same data were catalogued under a study of T cells of mothers and their children.

Source material: blood. These receptors were obtained from a woman between 40 and 50 years old in good health. The conserved cysteine and the conserved F or W are not part of the CDR3 here.

V,CDR3
TRBV2,ASSPEDEKLF
TRBV29-1,SVAGADGYT
TRBV5-4,ASSYPPLAGLQLMYNEQF
TRBV12-3/TRBV12-4,ASSYTGQQY
TRBV20-1,SARVQGSYNEQY
TRBV20-1,SARDRVGEKLF
TRBV27,ASSLLPGGSNYGYT
TRBV5-1,ASSPRDNYGYT
TRBV12-5,ASGLADAQY
TRBV5-8,ASSLGSRGIQETQY
TRBV5-1,ASSSRGGNEQF
TRBV4-3,ASSQDDRGPELF
TRBV3-1,ASSPLAGGQNEQF
TRBV30,AWSGRRGSEQY
TRBV12-3/TRBV12-4,ASSPLAGEFRQETQY
TRBV20-1,SARASMYQPQH
TRBV7-2,ASSYRQGRSDEQF
TRBV4-1,ASSHREGSEKLF
TRBV20-1,SAGRGLDQPQH
TRBV5-1,ASSTDGPSYNEQF
TRBV21-1,ASSKGTGDSYEQY
TRBV27,ASSPNPGGDTEAF
TRBV28,ASSPLPTSGVEQF
TRBV18,ASSPSTGQGWTEAF
TRBV7-9,ASSLDALTNSPLH
TRBV19,ASSIGRQGGYTEAF
TRBV20-1,SARVPGTDTQY
TRBV15,ATSREGQSSYEQY
TRBV19,ASMAGGSYNEQF
TRBV28,ASSLTTGPNSYEQY
TRBV3-1,ASSLRQVEGEQY
TRBV12-3/TRBV12-4,ASSLGTSGNEQF
TRBV28,ASSSSTSGGLWNEQF
TRBV10-3,AISESQNRAYEQY
TRBV29-1,SVLGQGHDYSYNEQF
TRBV28,ASGVMY
TRBV7-2,ASSLDGGYNEQF
TRBV7-2,ASRPPVGETQY
TRBV28,ASRTDRARGGGGYEQY
TRBV7-3,AGSLAGGEKLF
TRBV24-1,ATSEYGQDSTDTQY
TRBV20-1,SASWWLTGGGVDYGYT
TRBV11-2,ASMGGYSSTDTQY
TRBV7-9,ASSRAPITYEQY
TRBV2,ASSVGQSNTDTQY
TRBV7-2,ASSTYEDLSGNTIY